This T cell receptor beta chain appears in the sequencing data of a study of T cells in Graves' hyperthyroidism and ophthalmopathy. This CDR3 is built from 15 residues. The V end was cut by 7 bases, the J end by 2 bases, with 17 bases between. In germline, CDR1 is LNHDA, CDR2 SQIVND (reference sequence). Template material for amplifying TCR beta CDR3 regions consisted of RNA transcripts. HTBI primers were employed in a first-round RT-PCR of the TCR CDR3. In TCRdb, the multiplex PCR reads were re-called with MiXCR into one record per CDR3 protein. The data show 300,000 to 450,000 distinct CDR3 sequences, around 13% seen once.

The sequence was obtained from a woman aged 55-69 years with Graves' hyperthyroidism. The specimen sequenced was blood. This chain links TRBV19 with TRBJ2-5, with D perhaps being TRBD1 or TRBD2 (5 bases each). CDR3 protein: CASTIAGTAQETQYF. In DNA form, the CDR3 reads TGTGCCAGTACCATAGCCGGGACGGCACAAGAGACCCAGTACTTC.